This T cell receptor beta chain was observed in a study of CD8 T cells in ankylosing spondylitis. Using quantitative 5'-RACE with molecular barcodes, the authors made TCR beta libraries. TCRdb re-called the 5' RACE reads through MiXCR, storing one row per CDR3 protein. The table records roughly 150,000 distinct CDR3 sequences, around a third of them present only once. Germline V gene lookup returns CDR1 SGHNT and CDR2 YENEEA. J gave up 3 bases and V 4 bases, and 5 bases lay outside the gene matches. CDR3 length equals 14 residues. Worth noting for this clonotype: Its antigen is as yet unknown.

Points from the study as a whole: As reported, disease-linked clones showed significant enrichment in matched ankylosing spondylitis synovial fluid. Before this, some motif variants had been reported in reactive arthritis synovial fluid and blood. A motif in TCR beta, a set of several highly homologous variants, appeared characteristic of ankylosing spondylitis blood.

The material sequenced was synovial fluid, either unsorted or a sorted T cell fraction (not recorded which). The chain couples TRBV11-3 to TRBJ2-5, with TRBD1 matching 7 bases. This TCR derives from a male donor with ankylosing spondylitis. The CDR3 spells CASSYGDSEETQYF. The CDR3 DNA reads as TGTGCCAGCAGCTACGGGGACAGCGAAGAGACCCAGTACTTC.